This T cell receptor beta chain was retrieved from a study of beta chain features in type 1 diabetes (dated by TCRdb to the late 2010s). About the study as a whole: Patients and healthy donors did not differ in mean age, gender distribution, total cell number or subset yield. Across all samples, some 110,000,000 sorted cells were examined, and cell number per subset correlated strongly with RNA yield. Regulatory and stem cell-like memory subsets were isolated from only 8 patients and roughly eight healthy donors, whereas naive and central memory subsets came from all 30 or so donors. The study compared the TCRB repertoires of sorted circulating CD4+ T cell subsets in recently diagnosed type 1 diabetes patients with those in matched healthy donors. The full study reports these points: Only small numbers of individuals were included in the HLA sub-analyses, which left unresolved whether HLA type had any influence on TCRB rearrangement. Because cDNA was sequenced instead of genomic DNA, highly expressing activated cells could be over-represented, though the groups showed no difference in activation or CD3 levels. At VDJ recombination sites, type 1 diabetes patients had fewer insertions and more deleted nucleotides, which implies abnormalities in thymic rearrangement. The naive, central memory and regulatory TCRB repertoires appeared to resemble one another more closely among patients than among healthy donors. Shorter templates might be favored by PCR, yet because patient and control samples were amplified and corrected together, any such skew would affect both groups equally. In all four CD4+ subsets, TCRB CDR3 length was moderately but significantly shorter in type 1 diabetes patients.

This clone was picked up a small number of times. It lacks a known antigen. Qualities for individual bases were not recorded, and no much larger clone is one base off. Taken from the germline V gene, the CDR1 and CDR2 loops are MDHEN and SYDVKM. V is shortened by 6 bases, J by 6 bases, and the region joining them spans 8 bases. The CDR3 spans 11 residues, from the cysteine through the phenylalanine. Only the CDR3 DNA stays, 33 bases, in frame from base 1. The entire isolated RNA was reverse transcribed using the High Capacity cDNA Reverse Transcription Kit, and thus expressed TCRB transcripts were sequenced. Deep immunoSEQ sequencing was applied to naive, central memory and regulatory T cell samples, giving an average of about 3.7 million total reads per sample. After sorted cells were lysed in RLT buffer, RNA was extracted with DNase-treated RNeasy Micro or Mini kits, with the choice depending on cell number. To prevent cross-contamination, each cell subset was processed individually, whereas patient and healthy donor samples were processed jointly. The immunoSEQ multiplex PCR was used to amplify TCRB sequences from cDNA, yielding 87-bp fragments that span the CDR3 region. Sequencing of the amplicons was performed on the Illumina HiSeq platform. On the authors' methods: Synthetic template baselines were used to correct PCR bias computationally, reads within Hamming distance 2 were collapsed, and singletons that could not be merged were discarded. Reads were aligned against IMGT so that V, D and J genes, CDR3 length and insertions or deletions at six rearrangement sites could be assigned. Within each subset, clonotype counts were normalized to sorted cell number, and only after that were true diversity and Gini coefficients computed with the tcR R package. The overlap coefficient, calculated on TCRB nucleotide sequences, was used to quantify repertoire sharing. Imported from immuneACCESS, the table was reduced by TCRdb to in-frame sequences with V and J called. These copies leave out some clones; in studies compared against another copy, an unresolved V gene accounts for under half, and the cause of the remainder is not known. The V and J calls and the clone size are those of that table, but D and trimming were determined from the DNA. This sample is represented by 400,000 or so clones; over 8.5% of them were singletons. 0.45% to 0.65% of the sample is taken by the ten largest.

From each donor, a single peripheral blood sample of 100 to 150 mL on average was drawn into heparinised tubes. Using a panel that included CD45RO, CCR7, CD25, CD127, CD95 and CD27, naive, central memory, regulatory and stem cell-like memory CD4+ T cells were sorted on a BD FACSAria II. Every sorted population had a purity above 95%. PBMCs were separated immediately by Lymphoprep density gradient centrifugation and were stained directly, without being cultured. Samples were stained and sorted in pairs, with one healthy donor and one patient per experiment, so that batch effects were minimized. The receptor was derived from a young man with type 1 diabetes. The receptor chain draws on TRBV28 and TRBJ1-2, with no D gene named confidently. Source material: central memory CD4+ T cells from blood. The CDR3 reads CASSSRDGYTF. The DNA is TGTGCCAGCAGCTCGAGGGATGGCTACACCTTC.